These 3 T cell receptor beta chains originate from one sample sequenced in a study of memory CD8 T cells in hepatitis C reinfection. Time point defined: pre-reinfection, 55 to 20 weeks before reinfection detection. Sorted cells were sequenced directly ex vivo without any in vitro expansion. Sequencing used immunoSEQ multiplex PCR; TCRdb keeps in-frame clones, though not all of them. The sample shows just over 50,000 clones, just under 90% of them seen only once. Sequenced sample: naive CD8+ T cells sorted from blood. All receptors come from a man between 18 and 29 years old with hepatitis C virus infection.

This clone has a single count. Here the CDR3 reads CASTDSGGGQETQYF. The CDR3 coding sequence is TGCGCCAGCACCGACAGCGGGGGAGGGCAAGAGACCCAGTACTTC. V usage is TRBV5-1 and J usage is TRBJ2-5; 8 bases are shared with TRBD2. CDR1 and CDR2 (germline): SGHRS, YFSETQ. The V gene end was trimmed by 6 bases and the J gene end by 2 bases; junction bases not matched to a gene: 9. CDR3 length: 15 residues.

The sample holds one count of this clone. V and J are TRBV19 and TRBJ2-1, with 7 bases fitting TRBD2. The CDR3 has 15 residues. Looked up from germline, CDR1 is LNHDA and CDR2 is SQIVND (reference sequence). Trimming at V came to 2 bases and at J to 3 bases, leaving 4 bases not matched to a gene. The CDR3 DNA is TGTGCCAGTAGTATAAGGCTAGCGGACTACAATGAGCAGTTCTTC. Its protein product is CASSIRLADYNEQFF.

This clone was observed a few times. The V and J genes are TRBV4-3 and TRBJ1-1; 7 bases align to TRBD1. Germline V gene data show CDR1 as LGHNA and CDR2 as YSLEER. The CDR3 is 15 residues long. The ends lost 4 bases at V and 4 bases at J; junction bases unmatched: 9. The CDR3 is CASSRILGQATEAFF. The DNA for the CDR3 is TGCGCCAGCAGCCGAATCCTTGGACAGGCCACTGAAGCTTTCTTT.